One and the same sample provided the 27 T cell receptor beta chains below, sequenced in a study of cytomegalovirus exposure and HLA in healthy donors. Primers included in the PCR were 60 Vbeta and 13 Jbeta primers. Only in-frame clones appear in the TCRdb table, and some are missing; sequencing was by immunoSEQ multiplex PCR. The data contain some 130,000 clones, 80% of them singletons. Sample: PBMCs. These TCRs come from a man younger than 40 in good health and CMV-seronegative.

The J gene is TRBJ2-7, the V gene TRBV7-9; a weak D match, TRBD2 (5 bases). Germline-derived CDR1 and CDR2 are SEHNR and FQNEAQ (reference sequence). The V gene lost 5 bases and the J gene lost 7 bases, with 12 bases spanning the gap. This CDR3 comprises 12 residues. The CDR3 bases are TGTGCCAGCAGCGCGTCCGAGGGAGAGCAGTACTTC. This translates into CASSASEGEQYF.

The V call is TRBV11-2, the J call TRBJ2-7; D may be TRBD2 (6 bases). The CDR3 runs 13 residues. Trimming shortened V by 7 bases and J by 6 bases, and 16 bases separated the two germline ends. The germline CDR1 and CDR2 sequences are SGHAT and FQNNGV. The CDR3 region is CASKGPDGGEQYF. The DNA for the CDR3 is TGTGCCAGCAAAGGACCCGACGGGGGCGAGCAGTACTTC.

This chain uses TRBV21-1 with TRBJ1-1; TRBD1, the table's D call, lacks a check against the DNA. TRBV21-1 is tagged as a pseudogene. The CDR3 extends over 13 amino acids. The CDR3 bases are TGTGCCAGCAGACAGGGGGCGCACACTGAAGCTTTCTTT. It is translated as CASRQGAHTEAFF.

The genes are TRBV28 and TRBJ2-7; weak D call: TRBD2 (5 bases). Between the trimmed V and J ends, which lost 4 bases and 2 bases, there was a span of 12 bases. The CDR3 runs to 14 residues. Germline-derived CDR1 and CDR2 are MDHEN and SYDVKM. The CDR3 spells CASSSPGGAYEQYF. CDR3 in DNA: TGTGCCAGCAGTTCCCCCGGAGGAGCCTACGAGCAGTACTTC. Full variable domain (outside the CDR3, taken from reference TRBV28 and TRBJ2-7): DVKVTQSSRYLVKRTGEKVFLECVQDMDHENMFWYRQDPGLGLRLIYFSYDVKMKEKGDIPEGYSVSREKKERFSLILESASTNQTSMYLCASSSPGGAYEQYFGPGTRLTVT.

The chain has TRBV18 and TRBJ2-7; 7 bases line up with TRBD1. With V trimmed by 1 base and J by 5 bases, 5 bases remained unmatched. This CDR3 has 14 residues. CDR1 and CDR2 from the germline V gene are KGHSH and LQKENI. CDR3 in amino acids: CASSPQGARDEQYF. DNA of the CDR3: TGTGCCAGCTCACCACAGGGGGCGCGGGACGAGCAGTACTTC.

The chain joins TRBV5-1 to TRBJ1-6, with D maybe TRBD1 (5 bases). CDR1 is SGHRS and CDR2 is YFSETQ in the germline V gene. This CDR3 has 14 residues. Trimming removed 0 bases at V and 10 bases at J, with 11 bases between. CDR3 sequence: CASSLDRFNSPLHF. In DNA, the CDR3 is TGCGCCAGCAGCTTGGACAGGTTTAACTCACCCCTCCACTTT. The full variable domain, with the rest looked up from reference TRBV5-1 and TRBJ1-6, is KAGVTQTPRYLIKTRGQQVTLSCSPISGHRSVSWYQQTPGQGLQFLFEYFSETQRNKGNFPGRFSGRQFSNSRSEMNVSTLELGDSALYLCASSLDRFNSPLHFGNGTRLTVT.

The genes are TRBV14 and TRBJ2-1; TRBD1 matches at 9 bases. This CDR3 is 20 amino acids long. CDR1 SGHDN and CDR2 FVKESK come from the germline V gene. V lost 4 bases to trimming and J lost 0 bases; unmatched junction nucleotides: 16. For the CDR3, the DNA is TGTGCCAGCAGCCGGCCGGGACAGGGAGGTCAATGGAGCTCCTACAATGAGCAGTTCTTC. It is translated as CASSRPGQGGQWSSYNEQFF.

The genes are TRBV5-6 and TRBJ2-3; 10 positions agree with TRBD2. This CDR3 spans 16 amino acids. Germline loops: CDR1 SGHDT, CDR2 YYEEEE. Trimming cost V 2 bases and J 3 bases; bases outside gene matches: 6. The CDR3 spells CASSFRGTSVTDTQYF. In DNA, the CDR3 is TGTGCCAGCAGCTTCAGAGGGACTAGCGTTACAGATACGCAGTATTTT.

The rearrangement uses TRBV10-3 and TRBJ1-3; D is unclear. The CDR3 sequence is 15 residues long. Germline V CDR1 and CDR2: ENHRY, SYGVKD. Trimming left V 0 bases short and J 6 bases short, with 12 bases between. CDR3 in DNA: TGTGCCATCAGTGAGTCGACTAGCTGGGAAAACACCATATATTTT. It translates to CAISESTSWENTIYF.

This chain uses TRBV7-2 with TRBJ1-3; D remains ambiguous. The germline V and J ends were trimmed by 1 base and 2 bases, with 6 bases remaining between them. Germline-derived CDR1 and CDR2 are SGHTA and FQGNSA. The CDR3 is made up of 14 amino acids. CDR3 loop: CASSLVIPGNTIYF. The CDR3 coding sequence is TGTGCCAGCAGCTTAGTTATTCCTGGAAACACCATATATTTT.

The rearrangement joins TRBV28 to TRBJ1-2, with D perhaps TRBD1 (6 bases). The V gene lost 10 bases and the J gene lost 3 bases, with 15 bases spanning the gap. The germline CDR1 and CDR2 sequences are MDHEN and SYDVKM. The CDR3 contains 13 residues. CDR3 in amino acids: CANRGGTDYGYTF. In DNA form, the CDR3 reads TGTGCCAATAGGGGGGGCACAGACTATGGCTACACCTTC.

This clone showed up many times. In DNA form, the CDR3 reads TGTGCCAGCAATCCTACGGCTAGCTCCTACAATGAGCAGTTCTTC. Encoded protein: CASNPTASSYNEQFF. The chain couples TRBV7-9 to TRBJ2-1; D uncertain. V was clipped by 7 bases and J by 0 bases, with 13 bases between them. Germline values: CDR1 SEHNR, CDR2 FQNEAQ (reference sequence). This CDR3 spans 15 amino acids.

The gene calls are TRBV6-1 and TRBJ2-7; D is undetermined. Trimming left V 4 bases short and J 2 bases short, with 15 bases between. Per germline, CDR1 MNHNS and CDR2 SASEGT. The CDR3 spans 15 residues. The CDR3 reads CASSAGSVGTYEQYF. CDR3 DNA: TGTGCCAGCAGTGCCGGATCGGTGGGCACCTACGAGCAGTACTTC.

The V gene is TRBV25-1, the J gene TRBJ2-2; weak D call: TRBD2 (8 bases). From germline, CDR1 is MGHDK and CDR2 SYGVNS. V was trimmed by 0 bases and J by 14 bases, leaving 13 bases between them. CDR3 length: 13 residues. The CDR3, as DNA: TGTGCCAGCAGTGAATACGGGAGGGACAGACTGTTTTTT. This encodes CASSEYGRDRLFF. The whole variable domain, remainder taken from reference TRBV25-1 and TRBJ2-2, is EADIYQTPRYLVIGTGKKITLECSQTMGHDKMYWYQQDPGMELHLIHYSYGVNSTEKGDLSSESTVSRIRTEHFPLTLESARPSHTSQYLCASSEYGRDRLFFGEGSRLTVL.

This clone was seen just once. V and J are TRBV16 and TRBJ2-5; D not resolved. Germline V lookup: CDR1 KGHSY, CDR2 FQNENV. The length of the CDR3 is 17 residues. V was cut by 2 bases and J by 2 bases, with 18 bases left in between. The CDR3 region has the DNA TGTGCCAGCAGCCAAGGTCAGACAAGACCTTCACAAGAGACCCAGTACTTC. The encoded protein is CASSQGQTRPSQETQYF.

This chain connects TRBV6-5 to TRBJ1-2; D possibly corresponds to TRBD1 (5 bases). The germline CDR1 and CDR2 sequences are MNHEY and SVGAGI. Trimming removed 7 bases from V and 6 bases from J, with 12 bases in between. The CDR3 extends over 12 amino acids. CDR3 sequence: CASTGGANGYTF. CDR3 nucleotides: TGTGCCAGCACCGGAGGGGCTAATGGCTACACCTTC.

This sequence joins TRBV11-2 and TRBJ2-7, with D perhaps matching TRBD2 (7 bases). V was clipped by 5 bases and J by 5 bases, with 22 bases between them. From germline, CDR1 is SGHAT and CDR2 FQNNGV. The CDR3 contains 16 residues. The chain's CDR3 is CASSPFVGGGPHEQYF. CDR3 DNA: TGTGCCAGCAGCCCTTTCGTAGGGGGAGGGCCTCACGAGCAGTACTTC.

The CDR3, as DNA: TGTGCCAGTAGTATTAGGACGCCCGGGGACACCGGGGAGCTGTTTTTT. Translating gives CASSIRTPGDTGELFF. The chain links TRBV19 to TRBJ2-2; D might be TRBD2 (5 bases). Per the germline V gene, CDR1 is LNHDA and CDR2 is SQIVND (reference sequence). The CDR3 consists of 16 residues. Trimming pared 3 bases from V and 3 bases from J, leaving 14 bases between.

The chain joins TRBV30 to TRBJ2-6; 7 bases agree with TRBD1. This CDR3 spans 18 amino acids. Looked up from germline, CDR1 is GTSNPN and CDR2 is SVGIG (reference sequence). V lost 0 bases, J lost 0 bases, and 8 bases stayed unmatched. CDR3 nucleotide sequence: TGTGCCTGGAGTGTTCGTGGACAGGCCTTCTCTGGGGCCAACGTCCTGACTTTC. This encodes CAWSVRGQAFSGANVLTF.

To note about this clone: The same CDR3 arises from other DNA sequences in this sample as well. CDR3 sequence reads: CASSNTGTNYGYTF. Here the CDR3 DNA reads TGTGCCAGTAGCAATACAGGGACTAACTATGGCTACACCTTC. This chain joins TRBV19 and TRBJ1-2; weak D call: TRBD1 (6 bases). The CDR3 consists of 14 residues. Between the trimmed V and J ends, which lost 6 bases and 0 bases, there was a span of 11 bases. Germline-derived CDR1 and CDR2 are LNHDA and SQIVND (reference sequence).

This chain joins TRBV6-5 and TRBJ2-7; TRBD1 matches at 7 bases. CDR1 MNHEY and CDR2 SVGAGI come from the germline V gene. This CDR3 is built from 14 residues. The V segment lost 5 bases and the J segment 1 base; nucleotides outside the gene matches: 5. CDR3 coding DNA: TGTGCCAGCAGTCAGACAGGGAGATCCTACGAGCAGTACTTC. As protein: CASSQTGRSYEQYF.

The rearrangement joins TRBV18 to TRBJ1-2; D is perhaps TRBD1 (6 bases). V shed 0 bases and J shed 2 bases, with 10 bases lying between them. Germline CDR1 reads KGHSH; CDR2 reads LQKENI. The CDR3 extends over 15 amino acids. In DNA form, the CDR3 reads TGTGCCAGCTCACCACCGTCTGGACAGAACTATGGCTACACCTTC. Translating it yields CASSPPSGQNYGYTF. Variable domain in full (rest from reference TRBV18 and TRBJ1-2): NAGVMQNPRHLVRRRGQEARLRCSPMKGHSHVYWYRQLPEEGLKFMVYLQKENIIDESGMPKERFSAEFPKEGPSILRIQQVVRGDSAAYFCASSPPSGQNYGYTFGSGTRLTVV.

This chain uses TRBV5-1 with TRBJ2-3; possible D gene TRBD2, 6 bases. There are 16 residues in the CDR3. From germline, CDR1 is SGHRS and CDR2 YFSETQ. The ends were cut back, 0 bases at V and 1 base at J, with 12 bases in the middle. Here the CDR3 reads CASSLGLALGTDTQYF. The CDR3 coding sequence is TGCGCCAGCAGCTTGGGGCTAGCGTTGGGCACAGATACGCAGTATTTT.

The rearrangement links TRBV11-2 to TRBJ2-2; 10 nucleotides match TRBD1. The CDR3 contains 16 residues. Germline V CDR1 and CDR2: SGHAT, FQNNGV. The trim removed 2 bases at V and 5 bases at J, leaving 5 bases unmatched. The CDR3 here is CASSLMTGGSTGELFF. CDR3 DNA sequence: TGTGCCAGCAGCTTAATGACAGGGGGCTCAACCGGGGAGCTGTTTTTT.

This clone was observed once. The gene calls are TRBV10-1 and TRBJ2-2; TRBD2 is a possible D gene (6 bases). With 0 bases removed from V and 4 bases from J, the gap between germline ends came to 12 bases. The CDR3 contains 16 residues. Looked up from germline, CDR1 is WNHNN and CDR2 is SYGVQD (reference sequence). CDR3: CASSESGGRGTGELFF. DNA of the CDR3: TGCGCCAGCAGTGAGTCAGGAGGGAGAGGCACCGGGGAGCTGTTTTTT.

This sequence joins TRBV29-1 and TRBJ2-7; 10 bases agree with TRBD2. Germline-derived CDR1 and CDR2 are SQVTM and ANQGSEA. V lost 4 bases to trimming and J lost 4 bases; unmatched junction nucleotides: 10. The CDR3 sequence is 15 residues long. CDR3 nucleotide sequence: TGCAGCGTTGTCTCTAGCGGGAGACTCCGATACGAGCAGTACTTC. Amino acids: CSVVSSGRLRYEQYF.

V gene TRBV19 combines with J gene TRBJ2-1, with TRBD2 matching 7 bases. The V and J ends lost 5 bases and 6 bases, in that order; junction bases with no gene match: 13. The CDR3 is 16 amino acids. Per the germline V gene, CDR1 is LNHDA and CDR2 is SQIVND (reference sequence). CDR3 loop: CASSPLGGRSFNEQFF. The DNA for the CDR3 is TGTGCCAGTAGTCCCCTAGGCGGGAGATCTTTCAATGAGCAGTTCTTC.